The 25 T cell receptor beta chains below come from one sample, sequenced in a study of cytomegalovirus exposure and HLA in healthy donors. With 60 Vbeta and 13 Jbeta primers, the PCR was carried out. This table comes from immunoSEQ multiplex PCR, and its TCRdb copy is limited to in-frame clones, with some not included. The sample holds around 150,000 clones, about 71% seen once. Sample: PBMCs. The source of these receptors is a young woman in good health and CMV-seronegative.

This sequence joins TRBV4-3 and TRBJ1-2, with a tentative D call TRBD1 (5 bases). The CDR3 has 14 amino acids. Germline CDR1 and CDR2: LGHNA and YSLEER. Trimming cost V 0 bases and J 4 bases, with 9 bases left between them. CDR3: CASSQDGGSYGYTF. CDR3 DNA sequence: TGCGCCAGCAGCCAAGATGGGGGGTCCTATGGCTACACCTTC.

This clone was observed a handful of times. At one of its ends the junction is not consistent with the germline gene, which may arise from a read error. The chain is built from TRBV5-4 and TRBJ1-5; D gene uncertain. Per the germline V gene, CDR1 is SGHNT and CDR2 is YYREEE (reference sequence). The CDR3 covers 13 residues. The CDR3 region has the DNA TGTGCCAGCAGCCCGGTTCCCAATGAGCCCCAGCATTTT. This sequence encodes CASSPVPNEPQHF.

The chain links TRBV6-5 to TRBJ2-7, with 9 positions matching TRBD2. V lost 8 bases to trimming and J lost 2 bases; unmatched junction nucleotides: 4. This CDR3 is built from 13 residues. The V gene's germline CDR1 is MNHEY and CDR2 SVGAGI. CDR3 in amino acids: CASASGTAYEQYF. CDR3 nucleotides: TGTGCCAGCGCTAGCGGGACCGCCTACGAGCAGTACTTC.

The rearrangement uses TRBV18 and TRBJ2-7, with D perhaps TRBD2 (6 bases). From germline, CDR1 is KGHSH and CDR2 LQKENI. This CDR3 spans 16 amino acids. Trimming left V 2 bases short and J 3 bases short, with 17 bases between. The CDR3 sequence: CASSPIPQGLGYEQYF. CDR3 DNA sequence: TGTGCCAGCTCACCAATACCCCAGGGACTGGGCTACGAGCAGTACTTC.

This clone was seen just once. Here the CDR3 omits its conserved ending phenylalanine or tryptophan, so a read error is the likely source. This chain uses TRBV2 with TRBJ2-7, with D hard to call. The V end lost 4 bases, the J end lost 0 bases, and 7 bases lay between the germline ends. The CDR3 runs 13 residues. CDR1 is SNHLY, CDR2 FYNNEI, per germline. In DNA form, the CDR3 reads TGTGCCAGCAGTGGTAGCAGCTCCTACGAGCAGTACCTC. Protein product: CASSGSSSYEQYL.

The V and J genes are TRBV30 and TRBJ2-5; TRBD2 is a possible D gene (6 bases). The CDR3 is made up of 19 amino acids. CDR1 and CDR2 from the germline V gene are GTSNPN and SVGIG (reference sequence). The germline V and J ends were trimmed by 3 bases and 4 bases, with 30 bases remaining between them. CDR3 nucleotide sequence: TGTGCCTGGAGAGGAGGGGTCGGATCGGGGTTCTCCGGGGCAGAGACCCAGTACTTC. It translates to CAWRGGVGSGFSGAETQYF.

This clone was detected once. This rearrangement joins TRBV5-1 to TRBJ1-4; TRBD1 matches 10 bases. This CDR3 is 15 amino acids long. Looked up from germline, CDR1 is SGHRS and CDR2 is YFSETQ. V dropped 4 bases and J dropped 5; count of bases not matched to a gene: 5. Here the CDR3 reads CASSQRTGGNEKLFF. CDR3 DNA: TGCGCCAGCAGCCAAAGGACAGGGGGAAATGAAAAACTGTTTTTT.

The chain links TRBV15 to TRBJ2-5; D gene unclear. Trimming stripped 0 bases from V and 3 bases from J, with 11 bases between. Germline assignment: CDR1 LNHNV and CDR2 YYDKDF (reference sequence). The CDR3 covers 15 residues. CDR3 sequence: CATSRDFRLEETQYF. CDR3 in DNA: TGTGCCACCAGCAGAGATTTCAGGTTAGAAGAGACCCAGTACTTC.

The CDR3 bases are TGCAGTGCTGGCCGAGGGGGGCCCCAGCATTTT. This sequence encodes CSAGRGGPQHF. The chain uses TRBV20-1 and TRBJ1-5, with D maybe TRBD1 (6 bases). The CDR3 spans 11 residues. Deletions cut 5 bases from V and 9 bases from J, with 11 bases between. The germline gives CDR1 DFQATT, CDR2 SNEGSKA (reference sequence).

The chain couples TRBV29-1 to TRBJ1-1; 7 bases match TRBD1. The CDR3 totals 15 residues. The germline V gene has CDR1 SQVTM and CDR2 ANQGSEA. The J segment lost 1 base and the V segment lost 0 bases, leaving 5 bases of the junction unmatched. CDR3 sequence: CSVEDRNRGNTEAFF. As DNA, the CDR3 is TGCAGCGTTGAAGATCGGAACAGGGGGAACACTGAAGCTTTCTTT.

In its sample, this clone was seen once. The chain uses TRBV28 and TRBJ2-3; TRBD2 matches at 10 bases. The J segment lost 8 bases and the V segment lost 5 bases, leaving 10 bases of the junction unmatched. The CDR3 loop spans 15 amino acids. Per the germline V gene, CDR1 is MDHEN and CDR2 is SYDVKM. This CDR3 is CASSRGAGGPGTQYF. For the CDR3, the DNA is TGTGCCAGCAGTAGGGGAGCGGGGGGGCCGGGTACGCAGTATTTT. Combining the CDR3 with reference TRBV28 and TRBJ2-3 gives the whole variable domain DVKVTQSSRYLVKRTGEKVFLECVQDMDHENMFWYRQDPGLGLRLIYFSYDVKMKEKGDIPEGYSVSREKKERFSLILESASTNQTSMYLCASSRGAGGPGTQYFGPGTRLTVL.

The chain has TRBV4-3 and TRBJ2-1; D ambiguous. Trimming cost V 1 base and J 8 bases, with 21 bases left between them. Germline V CDR1 and CDR2: LGHNA, YSLEER. CDR3 length: 17 amino acids. CDR3 protein: CASSQGLRPRKGYEQFF. The DNA for the CDR3 is TGCGCCAGCAGCCAAGGGTTGCGACCTAGAAAAGGCTATGAGCAGTTCTTC.

The J gene is TRBJ1-2, the V gene TRBV7-9, with D perhaps matching TRBD1 (6 bases). The CDR3 is 16 amino acids. Germline CDR1 SEHNR, CDR2 FQNEAQ (reference sequence). Deletions cut 5 bases from V and 2 bases from J, with 18 bases between. The CDR3 region is CASSPSQGRPNYGYTF. CDR3 DNA sequence: TGTGCCAGCAGCCCAAGCCAGGGGCGACCAAACTATGGCTACACCTTC.

This sequence joins TRBV7-2 and TRBJ2-2; no definite D call. Germline loops: CDR1 SGHTA, CDR2 FQGNSA. The CDR3 loop spans 15 amino acids. With 1 base removed from V and 1 base from J, the gap between germline ends came to 7 bases. CDR3 DNA sequence: TGTGCCAGCAGCTTAGTGTGGCTGAACACCGGGGAGCTGTTTTTT. This codes for CASSLVWLNTGELFF.

As to this clone: One end of the junction is discordant with germline, which a read error may explain. The gene calls are TRBV5-1 and TRBJ2-5; 8 bases map to TRBD2. The CDR3 totals 15 residues. CDR1 SGHRS and CDR2 YFSETQ come from the germline V gene. CDR3 nucleotides: TGCGCCAACAGCTTCGAAGCGGGAGCAGGAGAGACCCAGTACTTC. Translated: CANSFEAGAGETQYF.

This clone was picked up a small number of times. V usage is TRBV19 and J usage is TRBJ1-4; D is unclear. Looked up from germline, CDR1 is LNHDA and CDR2 is SQIVND (reference sequence). This CDR3 spans 14 amino acids. The V end lost 5 bases, the J end lost 7 bases, and 14 bases lay between the germline ends. The CDR3 DNA reads TGTGCCAGTAGTGGTACGGCGGTCGGTGAAAAACTGTTTTTT. Protein sequence: CASSGTAVGEKLFF.

The genes are TRBV4-1 and TRBJ1-5; D is perhaps TRBD1 (5 bases). This CDR3 spans 13 amino acids. Germline-derived CDR1 and CDR2 are MGHRA and YSYEKL. Trimming cost V 4 bases and J 7 bases, with 11 bases left between them. CDR3 amino acids: CASSRFGGQPQHF. The CDR3 DNA is TGCGCCAGCAGCCGCTTTGGGGGGCAGCCCCAGCATTTT.

This chain joins TRBV5-6 and TRBJ2-5; D is possibly TRBD2 (6 bases). CDR3 length: 14 residues. CDR1 and CDR2 from the germline V gene are SGHDT and YYEEEE. V gave up 3 bases and J gave up 3 bases, with 12 bases separating them. This CDR3 reads CASSWDGTEETQYF. The CDR3 coding sequence is TGTGCCAGCAGCTGGGACGGGACTGAAGAGACCCAGTACTTC.

V and J are TRBV29-1 and TRBJ2-1; 14 positions agree with TRBD2. V dropped 1 base and J dropped 7; count of bases not matched to a gene: 6. This CDR3 is 16 amino acids long. Germline V gives CDR1 SQVTM, CDR2 ANQGSEA. CDR3 coding DNA: TGCAGCGTTGAAGCCGCGACTAGCGGGAGGGATAATGAGCAGTTCTTC. Amino acids: CSVEAATSGRDNEQFF.

J is TRBJ2-2 and V is TRBV2, with D tentatively TRBD2 (5 bases). Germline CDR1 SNHLY, CDR2 FYNNEI. Trimming removed 0 bases at V and 4 bases at J, with 9 bases between. The CDR3 extends over 15 amino acids. The CDR3 loop is CASSEARDPTGELFF. The CDR3 DNA sequence: TGTGCCAGCAGTGAAGCCCGGGATCCCACCGGGGAGCTGTTTTTT.

This chain links TRBV9 with TRBJ2-1; TRBD1 might be the D (5 bases). The germline gives CDR1 SGDLS, CDR2 YYNGEE. This CDR3 contains 15 residues. The V end was cut by 0 bases, the J end by 5 bases, with 12 bases between. CDR3 in amino acids: CASSVDPKQDNEQFF. The CDR3, as DNA: TGTGCCAGCAGCGTAGATCCTAAACAGGACAATGAGCAGTTCTTC.

The chain employs TRBV6-1 and TRBJ2-1, with D uncertain. V was cut by 3 bases and J by 6 bases, with 15 bases left in between. The CDR3 is 15 residues long. Germline lookup yields CDR1 MNHNS and CDR2 SASEGT. Here the CDR3 reads CASSELGARLNEQFF. CDR3 nucleotides: TGTGCCAGCAGTGAGTTAGGAGCGAGACTCAATGAGCAGTTCTTC.

This sequence joins TRBV28 and TRBJ2-5; 7 bases agree with TRBD2. V gave up 2 bases and J gave up 2 bases; unmatched junction bases: 5. Germline CDR1 is MDHEN and CDR2 is SYDVKM. There are 15 residues in the CDR3. The CDR3 loop reads CASSLGTMPQETQYF. In DNA, the CDR3 is TGTGCCAGCAGTTTAGGGACTATGCCACAAGAGACCCAGTACTTC.

This chain connects TRBV15 to TRBJ2-1; possibly TRBD2 for D (6 bases). V shed 5 bases and J shed 0 bases, with 14 bases lying between them. The germline gives CDR1 LNHNV, CDR2 YYDKDF (reference sequence). This CDR3 comprises 16 residues. DNA of the CDR3: TGTGCCACCAGCGGGATAGCGGCAACCTCCTACAATGAGCAGTTCTTC. This codes for CATSGIAATSYNEQFF.

This rearrangement joins TRBV5-8 to TRBJ1-5, with 7 positions matching TRBD1. CDR1 is SGHTS and CDR2 is YDEGEE in the germline V gene. V shed 2 bases, J shed 5 bases, and the junction held 4 bases outside the gene matches. CDR3 length: 14 amino acids. CDR3 sequence reads: CASSFAQGYQPQHF. The DNA of the CDR3 is TGTGCCAGCAGCTTTGCACAGGGGTATCAGCCCCAGCATTTT.